Reported below is one T cell receptor beta chain. These data belong to a study of blood T cell repertoires in COVID-19. Turning to the study itself: Researchers got acute and convalescent COVID-19 samples from the United States, Italy and Spain. T cells, B-cell-depleted T cells, or PBMCs provided the cDNA or gDNA that served as material.

This CDR3 region has 19 residues. Trimming took 2 bases from V and 2 from J; bases not matched to a gene: 10. The germline V gene encodes CDR1 SGHRS and CDR2 YFSETQ. How the authors handled the data: Amplification of reference gene primers provided the estimated nucleated cell counts. Sequencing was performed with immunoSEQ multiplex PCR; in TCRdb, only in-frame clones are kept and a portion is missing. V, J and clone size are those of that table, while D and trimming were read from the DNA. Here the sample spans 270,000 or so clones, around 86% being singletons. The clonotype originates from a woman in her twenties or thirties with active or convalescent COVID-19. What was sequenced was peripheral blood. The chain combines TRBV5-1 with TRBJ2-3; 14 nucleotides agree with TRBD2. DNA of the CDR3: TGCGCCAGCAGCTTCTCAGGACTAGCGGGGGGCCGATCCACAGATACGCAGTATTTT. Translating it yields CASSFSGLAGGRSTDTQYF.